This T cell receptor (beta chain) comes out of a study of Ad26.COV2.S vaccination and SARS-CoV-2 variants. The treatment: some 20 received Ad26.COV2.S at low or high dose, single or two shots; roughly five received placebo; per-sample allocation not given. Sampling took place 63 days after the first vaccine or placebo injection. Donation came from an adult in Boston who was aged 18-55 years. There are 13 residues in the CDR3. Trimming removed 6 bases at V and 7 bases at J, with 15 bases between. Looked up from germline, CDR1 is MDHEN and CDR2 is SYDVKM. On this clone itself: Antigen unknown.

Findings and limits, study-wide: People who got the vaccine or the placebo had similar non-spike TCR breadth. There was a possibility that the TCR breadth and depth analyses underestimated total T cell responses.

The data were produced by immunoSEQ multiplex PCR, yet TCRdb's version contains in-frame clones alone and is incomplete. The table has around 450,000 clones, 75% to 95% seen once. The genes are TRBV28 and TRBJ1-2; D is unclear. The source is a person between 18 and 59 years old who received the Ad26.COV2.S COVID-19 vaccine or a placebo. Specimen: peripheral blood, collected in a trial of Ad26.COV2.S vaccine versus placebo. Written as DNA, the CDR3 is TGTGCCAGCAGGTCGCACGGAGAGGGTGGCTACACCTTC. Translating it yields CASRSHGEGGYTF.